The sequence of this TCR beta chain was determined in a study of blood T cells in healthy people across ages. Alongside a J-beta primer mix, a sample-barcoded 5' primer served in a second PCR lasting roughly 6 to 12 cycles. One entry per CDR3 protein results from TCRdb running MiXCR on the 5' RACE reads. The sample yields some 1.5 million distinct CDR3 sequences, approximately 30% seen once. This clonotype was seen many times. The CDR3 has 16 amino acids. In germline, CDR1 is SGDLS, CDR2 YYNGEE. The trim removed 2 bases at V and 5 bases at J, leaving 11 bases unmatched. The rearrangement links TRBV9 to TRBJ2-7, with 9 bases lining up with TRBD2. The specimen was blood. The TCR was taken from a woman in her twenties or thirties in good health. This CDR3 is CASSVGAGGSGDEQYF. CDR3 nucleotide sequence: TGTGCCAGCAGCGTGGGAGCGGGAGGATCGGGAGACGAGCAGTACTTC.